Included here is one T cell receptor beta chain sequence, with context. No antigen is known for it. The data were obtained in a study of T-cell memory formation after mild COVID-19. General study results and limits: While clones contracting from day 15 to 85 were balanced between CD4 and CD8, later expanders leaned CD4+. Among clones peaking at day 37 in the second wave, SARS-CoV-2 specificity remained unconfirmed.

Researchers used 5'RACE with constant-segment primers to make TCR alpha and TCR beta cDNA libraries that carry sample barcodes and UMIs. TCRdb re-called the 5' RACE reads with MiXCR, one entry per CDR3 protein. The sample lists roughly 560,000 distinct CDR3 sequences; around 21% were seen once. V lost 7 bases and J lost 7; bases outside the gene matches: 14. The CDR3 is 16 amino acids. Germline CDR1 is SGHRS and CDR2 is YFSETQ. This chain uses TRBV5-1 with TRBJ2-2, with TRBD1 matching over 9 bases. The sample was PBMCs or a T cell subset sorted from them (not recorded which). The origin of this receptor is an adult woman who had mild COVID-19 (a few samples of this study predate the infection). Cell type and time point are not known. CDR3: CASRRAGTGIVGELFF. In nucleotides, the CDR3 is TGCGCCAGCCGGAGGGCCGGGACAGGGATTGTCGGGGAGCTGTTTTTT.